This TCR beta chain was found in a study of T cell repertoires in cytomegalovirus infection. Germline V lookup: CDR1 SGHTA, CDR2 FQGNSA. Trimming removed 5 bases at V and 9 bases at J, with 11 bases between. The CDR3 loop spans 12 amino acids. TCRdb reprocessed the reads via MiXCR and lists one record per CDR3 protein. The sample shows roughly 180,000 distinct CDR3 sequences, about 20% of them seen only once. On this clonotype: Its antigen is currently unknown.

This sequence joins TRBV7-2 and TRBJ2-1, with D unclear. Here the sequenced sample was CD8+ T cells from cultured PBMCs, taken from culture after CMV antigen stimulation. This TCR was sampled from a human donor in good health (CMV status not recorded). Some clones in this sample may be carry-over from other donors' samples. The CDR3 DNA reads as TGTGCCAGCAGCGTCGGTGGCAGTGAGCAGTTCTTC. Its translation: CASSVGGSEQFF.